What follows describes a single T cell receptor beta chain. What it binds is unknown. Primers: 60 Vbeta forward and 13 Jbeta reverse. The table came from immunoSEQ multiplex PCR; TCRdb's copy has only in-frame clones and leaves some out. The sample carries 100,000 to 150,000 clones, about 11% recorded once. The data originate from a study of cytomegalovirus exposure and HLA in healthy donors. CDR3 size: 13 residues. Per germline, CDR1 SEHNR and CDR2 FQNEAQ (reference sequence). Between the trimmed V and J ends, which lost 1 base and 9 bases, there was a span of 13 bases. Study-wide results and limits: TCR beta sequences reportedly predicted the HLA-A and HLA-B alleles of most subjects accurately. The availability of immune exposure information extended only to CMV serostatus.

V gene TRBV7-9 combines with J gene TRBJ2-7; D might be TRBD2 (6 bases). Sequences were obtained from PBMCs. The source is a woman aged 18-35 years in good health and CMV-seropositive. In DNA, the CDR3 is TGTGCCAGCAGCTTAGATATTCTGGGAGGGCAGTACTTC. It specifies CASSLDILGGQYF.